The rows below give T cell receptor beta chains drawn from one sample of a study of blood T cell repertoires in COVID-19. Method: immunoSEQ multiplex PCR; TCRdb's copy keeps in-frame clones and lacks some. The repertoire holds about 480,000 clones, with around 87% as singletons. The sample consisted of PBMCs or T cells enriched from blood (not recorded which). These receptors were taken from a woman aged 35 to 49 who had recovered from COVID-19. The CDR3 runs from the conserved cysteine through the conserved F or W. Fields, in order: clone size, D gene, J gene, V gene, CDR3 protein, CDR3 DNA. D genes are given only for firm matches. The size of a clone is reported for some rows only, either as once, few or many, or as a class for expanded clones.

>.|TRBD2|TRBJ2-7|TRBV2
CASRPSSGGFYEQYF
TGTGCCAGCAGACCATCTAGCGGAGGGTTCTACGAGCAGTACTTC
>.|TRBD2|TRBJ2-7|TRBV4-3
CASSQSGRAFEQYF
TGCGCCAGCAGCCAGAGCGGGAGGGCCTTTGAGCAGTACTTC
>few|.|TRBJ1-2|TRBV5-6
CASSLVVTGAARGGYTF
TGTGCCAGCAGCCTTGTGGTTACGGGAGCGGCGAGGGGTGGCTACACCTTC
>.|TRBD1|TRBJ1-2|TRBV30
CAWSTGQGAPYGYTF
TGTGCCTGGAGTACAGGACAGGGGGCTCCCTATGGCTACACCTTC
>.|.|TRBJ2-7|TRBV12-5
CASGWAAGGPVEQYF
TGTGCTAGTGGATGGGCAGCGGGTGGTCCTGTTGAGCAGTACTTC
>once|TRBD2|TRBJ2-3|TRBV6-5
CASSSGGSTDTQYF
TGTGCCAGCAGTTCGGGGGGGTCGACAGATACGCAGTATTTT
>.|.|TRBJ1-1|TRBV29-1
CSVGSMGGTEAFF
TGCAGCGTTGGATCTATGGGGGGAACTGAAGCTTTCTTT
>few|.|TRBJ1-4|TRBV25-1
CASSESGGNEKLFF
TGTGCCAGCAGTGAATCGGGAGGGAATGAAAAACTGTTTTTT
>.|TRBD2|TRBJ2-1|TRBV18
CASSPGSSGRYNEQFF
TGTGCCAGCTCACCTGGGAGTAGCGGGAGGTACAATGAGCAGTTCTTC
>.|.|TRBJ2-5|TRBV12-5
CASGLQETQYF
TGTGCTAGTGGCCTACAAGAGACCCAGTACTTC
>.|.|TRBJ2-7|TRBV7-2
CASSLVSRRSSYEQYF
TGTGCCAGCAGCTTAGTATCCCGCCGGAGCTCCTACGAGCAGTACTTC
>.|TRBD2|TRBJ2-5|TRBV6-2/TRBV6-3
CASSSARLAVSETQYF
TGTGCCAGCAGTTCGGCGAGACTAGCTGTATCAGAGACCCAGTACTTC
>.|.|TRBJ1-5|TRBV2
CASSSPLLIGDGQPQHF
TGTGCCAGCAGTTCACCCCTCCTCATAGGGGATGGTCAGCCCCAGCATTTT
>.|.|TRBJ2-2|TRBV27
CASSLFLQGAGELFF
TGTGCCAGCAGTTTATTCCTACAGGGTGCCGGGGAGCTGTTTTTT
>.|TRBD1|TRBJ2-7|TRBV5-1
CASSLGGTDSYEQYF
TGCGCCAGCAGCTTGGGTGGGACAGATTCCTACGAGCAGTACTTC
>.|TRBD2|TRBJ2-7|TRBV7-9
CASSQIGGGSGYEQYF
TGTGCCAGCAGCCAAATCGGCGGCGGGAGCGGCTACGAGCAGTACTTC
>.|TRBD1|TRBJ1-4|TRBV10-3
CAISESQGDEKLFF
TGTGCCATCAGTGAGTCCCAGGGGGATGAAAAACTGTTTTTT
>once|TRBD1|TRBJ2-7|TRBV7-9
CASSPTGAYEQYF
TGTGCCAGCAGCCCTACAGGGGCCTACGAGCAGTACTTC
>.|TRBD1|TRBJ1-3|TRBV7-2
CASSYRTGGPFSGNTIYF
TGTGCCAGCAGCTACAGGACAGGGGGACCTTTCTCTGGAAACACCATATATTTT
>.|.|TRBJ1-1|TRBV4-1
CASSQDEMAGEATEAFF
TGCGCCAGCAGCCAAGATGAAATGGCGGGGGAGGCCACTGAAGCTTTCTTT
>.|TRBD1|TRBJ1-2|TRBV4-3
CASSQDRTGPNYGYTF
TGCGCCAGCAGCCAAGATAGGACAGGCCCGAACTATGGCTACACCTTC
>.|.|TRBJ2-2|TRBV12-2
CASRLPNPIPLGGRATTGELFF
TGTGCAAGTCGCTTACCGAACCCCATCCCCTTAGGCGGGAGGGCCACCACCGGGGAGCTGTTTTTT
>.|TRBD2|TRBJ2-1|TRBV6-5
CASRKAGVFNNEQFF
TGTGCCAGCAGAAAAGCGGGAGTGTTCAACAATGAGCAGTTCTTC
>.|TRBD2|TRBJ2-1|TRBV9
CASSSAGGVYNEQFF
TGTGCCAGTAGTTCAGCGGGAGGTGTATACAATGAGCAGTTCTTC
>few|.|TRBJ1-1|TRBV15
CATVARRENTEAFF
TGTGCCACCGTCGCCAGGAGGGAGAACACTGAAGCTTTCTTT
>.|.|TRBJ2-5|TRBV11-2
CASSIRGSTQYF
TGTGCCAGCAGCATCCGCGGTAGCACCCAGTACTTC
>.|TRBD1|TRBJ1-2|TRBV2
CASSEFGQGVDYGYTF
TGTGCCAGCAGTGAATTTGGACAGGGGGTCGACTATGGCTACACCTTC
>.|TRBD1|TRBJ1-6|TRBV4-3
CASSQNARGSSYNSPLHF
TGCGCCAGCAGCCAAAACGCCAGGGGGAGCTCCTATAATTCACCCCTCCACTTT
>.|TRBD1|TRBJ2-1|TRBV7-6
CASSQGQGVYNEQFF
TGTGCCAGCAGCCAGGGACAGGGGGTCTACAATGAGCAGTTCTTC
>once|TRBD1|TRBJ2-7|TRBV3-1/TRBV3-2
CASSSRIPYRGVYEQYF
TGTGCCAGCAGCTCCCGGATCCCGTACAGGGGGGTCTACGAGCAGTACTTC
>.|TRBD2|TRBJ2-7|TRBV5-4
CASSPTSGRGNEQYF
TGTGCCAGCAGCCCTACTAGCGGGAGAGGGAACGAGCAGTACTTC
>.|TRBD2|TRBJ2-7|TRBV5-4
CASSLGGAAGDYEQYF
TGTGCCAGCAGCTTGGGTGGTGCGGCGGGGGACTACGAGCAGTACTTC
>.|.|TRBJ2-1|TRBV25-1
CASSDVAQKQFF
TGTGCCAGCAGTGACGTGGCTCAAAAGCAGTTCTTC
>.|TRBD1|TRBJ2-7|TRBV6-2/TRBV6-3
CASSFGQGAYYEQYF
TGTGCCAGCAGTTTTGGACAGGGGGCTTACTACGAGCAGTACTTC
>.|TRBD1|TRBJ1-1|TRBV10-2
CASSESRRQGSLLNTEAFF
TGCGCCAGCAGTGAGTCTAGGAGACAGGGGTCCCTCTTGAACACTGAAGCTTTCTTT
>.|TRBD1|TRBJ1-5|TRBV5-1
CASSLTGGRNQPQHF
TGCGCCAGCAGCTTGACAGGGGGCCGTAATCAGCCCCAGCATTTT
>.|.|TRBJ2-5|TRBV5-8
CASSLDDRQETQYF
TGTGCCAGCAGCTTGGACGACAGGCAAGAGACCCAGTACTTC
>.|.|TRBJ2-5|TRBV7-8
CASSLARQETQYF
TGTGCCAGCAGCTTAGCCAGACAAGAGACCCAGTACTTC
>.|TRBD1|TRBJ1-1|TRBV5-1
CASSSTGTANTEAFF
TGCGCCAGCAGCTCGACCGGGACAGCGAACACTGAAGCTTTCTTT
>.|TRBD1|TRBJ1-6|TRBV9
CASSIAGTGVSPLHF
TGTGCCAGCAGCATCGCCGGGACAGGGGTTTCACCCCTCCACTTT
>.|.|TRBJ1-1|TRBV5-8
CASSSVRQGYQTTFF
TGTGCCAGCAGCTCCGTTAGGCAGGGCTACCAAACAACTTTCTTT